This passage covers 22 T cell receptor beta chains from one sample sequenced in a study of neurological immune-mediated disorders. TCRdb re-derived calls from the 5' RACE reads in MiXCR, one entry per CDR3 protein. This repertoire shows approximately 100,000 distinct CDR3 sequences, less than 14% found once; its top ten account for around 3.3%. Regarding time point: longitudinal time-point 3. Sequenced: PBMCs. The receptors were gathered from a female donor with HTLV-1-associated myelopathy (HAM/TSP).

At least ten counts were recorded for this clonotype. The chain has TRBV6-5 and TRBJ2-2, with D unresolved. The CDR3 is 12 amino acids. Trimming took off 1 base at V and 7 bases at J, with 4 bases between the two ends. The germline V gene has CDR1 MNHEY and CDR2 SVGAGI. The CDR3: CASSYFDGELFF. The CDR3 bases are TGTGCCAGCAGTTACTTTGACGGGGAGCTGTTTTTT.

This clonotype was recorded at least ten times. The chain uses TRBV3-1 and TRBJ2-2, with D possibly being TRBD1 (6 bases). The CDR3 is 15 amino acids. CDR1 is LGHDT, CDR2 YNNKEL, per germline (reference sequence). The V end was cut by 2 bases, the J end by 1 base, with 8 bases between. The CDR3 here is CASSQRGQNTGELFF. The CDR3 DNA reads TGTGCCAGCAGCCAAAGGGGACAGAACACCGGGGAGCTGTTTTTT.

The table lists this clonotype with many counts. The chain recombines TRBV10-3 with TRBJ1-3; D is ambiguous. CDR1 and CDR2 from the germline V gene are ENHRY and SYGVKD. The CDR3 has 13 residues. V lost 6 bases and J lost 0, with 6 bases in between. The CDR3 protein is CAISGSSGNTIYF. Here the CDR3 DNA reads TGTGCCATCAGCGGCAGCTCTGGAAACACCATATATTTT.

This clonotype was counted at least ten times. This chain joins TRBV27 and TRBJ2-1, with D hard to call. The CDR3 length is 15 residues. The V end was cut by 1 base, the J end by 4 bases, with 11 bases between. Germline CDR1 reads MNHEY; CDR2 reads SMNVEV (reference sequence). DNA for the CDR3: TGTGCCAGCAGTTTATTGCGGCCCCCTTACAATGAGCAGTTCTTC. Protein sequence: CASSLLRPPYNEQFF.

Details on this clonotype: Here the CDR3 omits its conserved ending phenylalanine or tryptophan, so a read error is the likely source. The CDR3 DNA reads TGTGTCAGCTCACCAAGAGGGACAGATACGCAGTATATT. Translated: CVSSPRGTDTQYI. This chain joins TRBV18 and TRBJ2-3; a weak D match, TRBD2 (5 bases). Germline lookup yields CDR1 KGHSH and CDR2 LQKENI. The CDR3 extends over 13 amino acids.

This clonotype was recorded many times. The chain employs TRBV6-5 and TRBJ2-1; possible D gene TRBD2, 5 bases. The V gene's germline CDR1 is MNHEY and CDR2 SVGAGI. The V and J ends lost 8 bases and 3 bases respectively, with 14 bases between them. The CDR3 consists of 14 residues. CDR3 sequence (DNA): TGTGCCAGCGGTGGGAGACTGGTCTACAATGAGCAGTTCTTC. Its translation: CASGGRLVYNEQFF.

This clonotype was recorded once. The chain joins TRBV15 to TRBJ2-3; D uncertain. CDR3 length: 13 amino acids. V was pared by 0 bases and J by 6 bases, with 7 bases between. Per germline, CDR1 LNHNV and CDR2 YYDKDF (reference sequence). The CDR3: CATSRDNGDTQYF. In DNA form, the CDR3 reads TGTGCCACCAGCAGAGATAATGGGGATACGCAGTATTTT. Full variable domain (remainder filled in from reference TRBV15 and TRBJ2-3): DAMVIQNPRYQVTQFGKPVTLSCSQTLNHNVMYWYQQKSSQAPKLLFHYYDKDFNNEADTPDNFQSRRPNTSFCFLDIRSPGLGDTAMYLCATSRDNGDTQYFGPGTRLTVL.

This clonotype was picked up many times. The chain recombines TRBV6-5 with TRBJ1-3; no firm D call. Trimming cost V 7 bases and J 0 bases, with 13 bases left between them. CDR1 MNHEY and CDR2 SVGAGI come from the germline V gene. CDR3 length equals 15 residues. CDR3 loop: CASTPGGLSGNTIYF. The CDR3 region has the DNA TGTGCCAGCACCCCCGGCGGACTCTCTGGAAACACCATATATTTT.

This clonotype was observed many times. The genes are TRBV6-5 and TRBJ2-3, with D perhaps assigned TRBD1 or TRBD2 (6 bases each). In germline, CDR1 is MNHEY, CDR2 SVGAGI. The germline V and J ends were trimmed by 2 bases and 6 bases, with 12 bases remaining between them. The CDR3 runs 14 residues. CDR3 bases: TGTGCCAGCAGTTACGGGGGGCCCGGGGATACGCAGTATTTT. It specifies CASSYGGPGDTQYF.

This clonotype was found many times. This rearrangement joins TRBV11-1 to TRBJ2-1, with 7 bases matching TRBD2. Germline CDR1 is SGHAT and CDR2 is FQDESV (reference sequence). Trimming took 2 bases from V and 8 from J; bases not matched to a gene: 9. This CDR3 has 15 residues. In DNA, the CDR3 is TGTGCCAGCAGCTTACGTGGCGGGGGAGGAGATGAGCAGTTCTTC. Amino acids: CASSLRGGGGDEQFF.

In this sample, this clonotype turned up many times. The chain links TRBV20-1 to TRBJ1-3; D uncertain. Trimming cost V 3 bases and J 6 bases, with 21 bases left between them. Germline loops: CDR1 DFQATT, CDR2 SNEGSKA (reference sequence). The CDR3 has 16 residues. CDR3 sequence: CSASRSAVTALNTIYF. The DNA of the CDR3 is TGCAGTGCTAGTAGGTCCGCTGTCACGGCCCTAAACACCATATATTTT.

This clonotype was observed at least ten times. The CDR3 protein is CASSLPGQAGYNEQFF. CDR3 sequence (DNA): TGTGCCAGCAGCCTCCCGGGACAGGCTGGCTACAATGAGCAGTTCTTC. The chain has TRBV11-2 and TRBJ2-1, with TRBD1 identical over 8 bases. The CDR3 length is 16 residues. Germline V gives CDR1 SGHAT, CDR2 FQNNGV. Losses at the gene ends were 5 bases for V and 3 bases for J; bases not matched to a gene: 9.

This clonotype was found many times. This sequence joins TRBV5-1 and TRBJ2-2; D unresolved. V lost 2 bases to trimming and J lost 6 bases, with 14 bases between them. Germline V CDR1 and CDR2: SGHRS, YFSETQ. CDR3 length: 15 residues. CDR3 DNA: TGCGCCAGCAGCTTCGCGGTTTCTGGCGCCGGGGAGCTGTTTTTT. Translated, it gives CASSFAVSGAGELFF.

In its sample, this clonotype was seen many times. The chain joins TRBV6-5 to TRBJ1-2, with a weak D call TRBD1 (5 bases). Germline CDR1 reads MNHEY; CDR2 reads SVGAGI. V was clipped by 5 bases and J by 2 bases, with 12 bases between them. The CDR3 spans 14 residues. The CDR3 reads CASSPSQGNYGYTF. CDR3 bases: TGTGCCAGCAGTCCCTCCCAGGGAAACTATGGCTACACCTTC.

This clonotype was counted many times. This rearrangement joins TRBV5-1 to TRBJ2-1, with D unclear. Germline V gene sequence: CDR1 SGHRS, CDR2 YFSETQ. This CDR3 spans 13 amino acids. The V gene lost 0 bases and the J gene lost 10 bases, with 11 bases spanning the gap. The CDR3 spells CASSLGVPGEQFF. The CDR3 DNA sequence: TGCGCCAGCAGCTTGGGGGTCCCGGGCGAGCAGTTCTTC.

This clonotype was found many times. This chain connects TRBV20-1 to TRBJ2-7; TRBD2 matches at 9 bases. The germline V gene encodes CDR1 DFQATT and CDR2 SNEGSKA (reference sequence). There are 14 residues in the CDR3. V was clipped by 1 base and J by 4 bases; unmatched bases: 5. The CDR3 spells CSARVQRGAYEQYF. The CDR3 nucleotides read TGCAGTGCTAGAGTTCAGCGGGGGGCGTACGAGCAGTACTTC.

This clonotype was detected many times. This chain links TRBV6-2 or TRBV6-3 with TRBJ2-1; 9 positions match TRBD2. The junction had 10 bases not matched to a gene; V was cut back by 4 bases and J by 9 bases. The CDR3 is made up of 15 amino acids. Germline CDR1 reads MNHEY; CDR2 reads SVGEGT. The CDR3 spells CASSSRDSRGGEQFF. The CDR3 coding sequence is TGTGCCAGCAGTTCACGGGACTCGCGGGGGGGTGAGCAGTTCTTC.

This clonotype has a count of ten or more. V gene TRBV12-3 or TRBV12-4 combines with J gene TRBJ2-3, with 9 positions matching TRBD1. The V and J ends lost 7 bases and 5 bases, in that order; junction bases with no gene match: 10. This CDR3 comprises 15 residues. CDR3 protein: CASKQQGAKVDTQYF. The DNA of the CDR3 is TGTGCCAGCAAACAACAGGGGGCGAAGGTAGATACGCAGTATTTT.

This clonotype came up many times. This chain joins TRBV6-5 and TRBJ1-2; D unresolved. Germline lookup yields CDR1 MNHEY and CDR2 SVGAGI. This CDR3 is built from 15 residues. Trimming removed 0 bases at V and 4 bases at J, with 12 bases between. CDR3 bases: TGTGCCAGCAGTTACTCGATGAGCCCGAGCTATGGCTACACCTTC. Translating it yields CASSYSMSPSYGYTF.

The V call is TRBV2, the J call TRBJ1-4; no firm D call. Germline V CDR1 and CDR2: SNHLY, FYNNEI. V was trimmed by 6 bases and J by 0 bases, leaving 11 bases between them. This CDR3 has 15 residues. In DNA, the CDR3 is TGTGCCAGCAGGGAGAATCGCCCAACTAATGAAAAACTGTTTTTT. This translates into CASRENRPTNEKLFF. Looking up the rest from reference TRBV2 and TRBJ1-4 gives the full variable domain: EPEVTQTPSHQVTQMGQEVILRCVPISNHLYFYWYRQILGQKVEFLVSFYNNEISEKSEIFDDQFSVERPDGSNFTLKIRSTKLEDSAMYFCASRENRPTNEKLFFGSGTQLSVL.

The table lists this clonotype with many counts. CDR3 in DNA: TGCGCCAGCAGCCAACTGAGCAATCAGCCCCAGCATTTT. Its translation is CASSQLSNQPQHF. The chain links TRBV4-1 to TRBJ1-5, with no clear D. Deletions cut 2 bases from V and 1 base from J, with 3 bases between. Germline loops: CDR1 MGHRA, CDR2 YSYEKL. This CDR3 is 13 amino acids long.

In this sample, this clonotype turned up many times. This sequence joins TRBV20-1 and TRBJ2-7; D possibly matches TRBD1 or TRBD2 (5 bases each). The CDR3 is 13 amino acids. V lost 1 base, J lost 2 bases, and 9 bases lay in between. Germline lookup yields CDR1 DFQATT and CDR2 SNEGSKA (reference sequence). In nucleotides, the CDR3 is TGCAGTGCTAGAGGGCAGGGAGCCTACGAGCAGTACTTC. Protein sequence: CSARGQGAYEQYF.